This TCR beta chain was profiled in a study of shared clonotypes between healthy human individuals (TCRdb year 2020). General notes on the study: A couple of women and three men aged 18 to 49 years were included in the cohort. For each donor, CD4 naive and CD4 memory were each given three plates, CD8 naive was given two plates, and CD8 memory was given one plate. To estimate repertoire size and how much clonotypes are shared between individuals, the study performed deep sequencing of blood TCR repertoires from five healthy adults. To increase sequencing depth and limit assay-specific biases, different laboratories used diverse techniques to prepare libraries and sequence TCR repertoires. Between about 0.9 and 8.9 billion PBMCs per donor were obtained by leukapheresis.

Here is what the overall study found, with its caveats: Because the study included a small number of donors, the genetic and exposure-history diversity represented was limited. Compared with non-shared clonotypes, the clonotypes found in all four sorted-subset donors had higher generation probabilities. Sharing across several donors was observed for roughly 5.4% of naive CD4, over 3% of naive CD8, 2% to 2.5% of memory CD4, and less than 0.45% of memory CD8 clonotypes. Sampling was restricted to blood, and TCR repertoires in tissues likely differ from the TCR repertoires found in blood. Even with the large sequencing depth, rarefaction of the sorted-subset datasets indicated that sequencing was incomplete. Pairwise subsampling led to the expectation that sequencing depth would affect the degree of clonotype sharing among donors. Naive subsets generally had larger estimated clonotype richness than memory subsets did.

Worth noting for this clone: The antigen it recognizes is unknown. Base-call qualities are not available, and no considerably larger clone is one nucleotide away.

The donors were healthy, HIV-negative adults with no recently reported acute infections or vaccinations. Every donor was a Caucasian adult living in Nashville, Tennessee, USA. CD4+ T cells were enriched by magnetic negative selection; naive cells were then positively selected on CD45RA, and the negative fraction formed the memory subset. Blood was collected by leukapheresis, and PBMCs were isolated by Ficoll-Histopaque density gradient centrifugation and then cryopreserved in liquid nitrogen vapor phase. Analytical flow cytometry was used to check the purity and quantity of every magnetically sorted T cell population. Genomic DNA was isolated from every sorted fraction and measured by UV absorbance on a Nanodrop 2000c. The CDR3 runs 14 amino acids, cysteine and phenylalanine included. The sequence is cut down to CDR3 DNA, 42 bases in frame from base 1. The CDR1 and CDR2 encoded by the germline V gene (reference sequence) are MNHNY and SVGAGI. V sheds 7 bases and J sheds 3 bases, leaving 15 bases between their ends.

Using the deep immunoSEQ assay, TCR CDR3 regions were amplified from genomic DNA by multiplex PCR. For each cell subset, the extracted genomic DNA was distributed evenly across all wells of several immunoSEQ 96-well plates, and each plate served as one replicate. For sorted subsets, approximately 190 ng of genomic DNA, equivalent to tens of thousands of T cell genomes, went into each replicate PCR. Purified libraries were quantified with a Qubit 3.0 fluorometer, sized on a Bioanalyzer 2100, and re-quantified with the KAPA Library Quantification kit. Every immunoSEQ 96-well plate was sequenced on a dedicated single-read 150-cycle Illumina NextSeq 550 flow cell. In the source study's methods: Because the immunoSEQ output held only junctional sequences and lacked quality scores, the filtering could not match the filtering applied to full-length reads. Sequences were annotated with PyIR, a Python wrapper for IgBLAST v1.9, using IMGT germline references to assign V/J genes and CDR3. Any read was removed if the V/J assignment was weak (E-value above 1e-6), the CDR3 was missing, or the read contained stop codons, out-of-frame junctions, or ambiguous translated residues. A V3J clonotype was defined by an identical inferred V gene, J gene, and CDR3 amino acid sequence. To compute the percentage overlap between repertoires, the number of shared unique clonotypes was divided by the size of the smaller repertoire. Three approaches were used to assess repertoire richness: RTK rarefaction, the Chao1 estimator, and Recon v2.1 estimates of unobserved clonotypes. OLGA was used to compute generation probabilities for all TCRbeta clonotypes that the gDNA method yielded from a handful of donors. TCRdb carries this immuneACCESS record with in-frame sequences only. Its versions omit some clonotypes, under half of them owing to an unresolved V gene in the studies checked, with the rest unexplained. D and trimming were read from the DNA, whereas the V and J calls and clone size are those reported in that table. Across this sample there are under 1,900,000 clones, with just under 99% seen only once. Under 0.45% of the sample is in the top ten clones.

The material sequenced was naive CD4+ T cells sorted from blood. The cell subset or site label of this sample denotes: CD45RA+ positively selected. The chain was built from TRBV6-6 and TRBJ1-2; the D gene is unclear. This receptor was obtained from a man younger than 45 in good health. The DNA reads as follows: TGTGCCAGCAACACACAGCAAAGCCACTATGGCTACACCTTC. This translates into CASNTQQSHYGYTF.